These T cell receptor beta chains were read from a single sample in a study of blood T cells in healthy people across ages. TCRdb reanalysed the 5' RACE reads using MiXCR and keeps one entry per CDR3 protein. The top ten clones hold roughly 8% of a sample with about 1,800,000 distinct CDR3 sequences, roughly 27% of them seen once. Sample: blood. The receptors were gathered from a woman aged 25-40 years in good health. The CDR3 runs from the conserved cysteine through the conserved F or W. The order of the fields is J gene, V gene, D gene, clone size, CDR3 DNA, CDR3 protein. A D gene is named only where the DNA matches it firmly. The listing skips clone size in some rows; elsewhere it reads once, few, many or a size class.

j_gene: TRBJ2-1; v_gene: TRBV3-1; d_gene: NA; abundance: few; CDR3nt: TGTGCCAGCACTCGGGGCGCCGTTTTGAATGAGCAGTTCTTC; CDR3aa: CASTRGAVLNEQFF
j_gene: TRBJ2-5; v_gene: TRBV7-9; d_gene: NA; abundance: many; CDR3nt: TGTGCCAGCAGACCGGGGAAGCGGCAAGAGACCCAGTACTTC; CDR3aa: CASRPGKRQETQYF
j_gene: TRBJ1-4; v_gene: TRBV7-6; d_gene: TRBD1; abundance: NA; CDR3nt: TGTGCCAGCAGCATGGTTCTGGGACAGGGAGTTGGTAATGAAAAACTGTTTTTT; CDR3aa: CASSMVLGQGVGNEKLFF
j_gene: TRBJ1-1; v_gene: TRBV28; d_gene: TRBD1; abundance: few; CDR3nt: TGTGCCAGTAAACCGGGACAGGGTTTCACTGAAGCTTTCTTT; CDR3aa: CASKPGQGFTEAFF
j_gene: TRBJ2-7; v_gene: TRBV2; d_gene: NA; abundance: NA; CDR3nt: TGTGCCAGCAGGAGGGACATCGAGAACGAGCAGTACTTC; CDR3aa: CASRRDIENEQYF
j_gene: TRBJ2-7; v_gene: TRBV20-1; d_gene: NA; abundance: many; CDR3nt: TGCAGTGCTAGCGTGGACACGAAGTCCTACGAGCAGTACTTC; CDR3aa: CSASVDTKSYEQYF
j_gene: TRBJ2-7; v_gene: TRBV10-3; d_gene: NA; abundance: NA; CDR3nt: TGTGCCATCAGAGAGGTCGCCTACGAGCAGTACTTC; CDR3aa: CAIREVAYEQYF
j_gene: TRBJ1-3; v_gene: TRBV29-1; d_gene: NA; abundance: NA; CDR3nt: TGCAGCGTTGAAGAGGGGTCTGGAAACACCATATATTTT; CDR3aa: CSVEEGSGNTIYF
j_gene: TRBJ1-5; v_gene: TRBV12-5; d_gene: NA; abundance: few; CDR3nt: TGTGCTAGTGGACGGCCCAACAATCAGCCCCAGCATTTT; CDR3aa: CASGRPNNQPQHF
j_gene: TRBJ2-1; v_gene: TRBV19; d_gene: NA; abundance: NA; CDR3nt: TGTGCCAGTAGTACCAACCTTCCCGTCAATGAGCAGTTCTTC; CDR3aa: CASSTNLPVNEQFF
j_gene: TRBJ2-1; v_gene: TRBV20-1; d_gene: NA; abundance: NA; CDR3nt: TGCAGTTCCATAGACCGGGGCAGCGCCTGCAATGAGCAGTTCTTC; CDR3aa: CSSIDRGSACNEQFF
j_gene: TRBJ2-3; v_gene: TRBV7-6; d_gene: NA; abundance: NA; CDR3nt: TGTGCCAGCAGCTTACGGCAGGAGACAGATACGCAGTATTTT; CDR3aa: CASSLRQETDTQYF
j_gene: TRBJ2-1; v_gene: TRBV12-3/TRBV12-4; d_gene: NA; abundance: NA; CDR3nt: TGTGCCAGCAGTTCTCAAGGCGGGGGCTCCGGCGAGCAGTTCTTC; CDR3aa: CASSSQGGGSGEQFF
j_gene: TRBJ2-7; v_gene: TRBV7-2; d_gene: NA; abundance: NA; CDR3nt: TGTGCCAGCAGCTTAGAAAGGATATACAATGAGCAGTACTTC; CDR3aa: CASSLERIYNEQYF
j_gene: TRBJ1-5; v_gene: TRBV4-1; d_gene: NA; abundance: few; CDR3nt: TGCGCCAGCAGCCAAGGCCTGACAGCCTATAGCAATCAGCCCCAGCATTTT; CDR3aa: CASSQGLTAYSNQPQHF
j_gene: TRBJ1-1; v_gene: TRBV6-5; d_gene: NA; abundance: few; CDR3nt: TGTGCCAGCAGTTACTTGGGGAACACTGAAGCTTTCTTT; CDR3aa: CASSYLGNTEAFF